This TCR beta chain emerged from a study of T cell responses to AZD1222 COVID-19 vaccine. This table comes from immunoSEQ multiplex PCR, and its TCRdb copy is limited to in-frame clones, with some not included. The sample has fewer than 150,000 clones, roughly nine tenths seen once. Findings and limits, study-wide: Repertoire collection took place solely once the T cell response had peaked. Researchers report vaccine-associated CD4 TCRs spanning spike, with dominance at 160-218 and 743-854. Clonal diversity was possibly underestimated; the donors were predominantly white British and more often female.

For this clone: The target antigen is unknown.

Germline lookup yields CDR1 MGHRA and CDR2 YSYEKL. The V end was cut by 0 bases, the J end by 6 bases, with 18 bases between. CDR3 length: 16 residues. The chain employs TRBV4-1 and TRBJ2-7; TRBD2 is a possible D gene (5 bases). The material sequenced was peripheral blood, taken 28 days after the second AZD1222 dose. The receptor comes from an adult who received the AZD1222 COVID-19 vaccine. CDR3 amino acids: CASSQDTSPGVGEQYF. The CDR3 DNA reads TGCGCCAGCAGCCAAGATACGAGCCCCGGGGTTGGCGAGCAGTACTTC.